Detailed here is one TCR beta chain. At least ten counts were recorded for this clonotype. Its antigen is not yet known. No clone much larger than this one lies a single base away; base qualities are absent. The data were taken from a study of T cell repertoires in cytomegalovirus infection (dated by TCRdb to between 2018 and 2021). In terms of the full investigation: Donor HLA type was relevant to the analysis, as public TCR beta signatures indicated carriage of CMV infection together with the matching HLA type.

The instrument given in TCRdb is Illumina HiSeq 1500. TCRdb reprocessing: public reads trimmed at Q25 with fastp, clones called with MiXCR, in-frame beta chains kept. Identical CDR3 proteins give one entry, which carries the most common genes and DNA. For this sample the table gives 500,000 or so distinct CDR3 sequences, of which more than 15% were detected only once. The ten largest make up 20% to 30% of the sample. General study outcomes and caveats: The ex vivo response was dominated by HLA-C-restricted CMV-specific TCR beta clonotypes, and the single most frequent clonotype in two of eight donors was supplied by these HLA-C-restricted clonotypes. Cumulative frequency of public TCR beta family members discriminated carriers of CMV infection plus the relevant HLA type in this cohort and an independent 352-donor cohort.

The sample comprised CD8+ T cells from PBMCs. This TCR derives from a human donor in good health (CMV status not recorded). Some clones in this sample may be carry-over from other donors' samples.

CDR3 reads: CASSSTRTANYGYTF. The DNA sequence is as follows: TGTGCCAGCAGCTCAACGCGGACAGCTAACTATGGCTACACCTTC. Recombination joined TRBV7-9 with TRBJ1-2, and possibly TRBD1, on 6 matching bases. V is clipped by 4 bases and J by 0 bases, and the sequence between their germline boundaries is 12 bases long. The CDR3, cysteine through phenylalanine, is 15 amino acids long. The DNA shown is the 45-base CDR3, in frame from base 1. According to the germline V gene (reference sequence), CDR1 reads SEHNR and CDR2 reads FQNEAQ.